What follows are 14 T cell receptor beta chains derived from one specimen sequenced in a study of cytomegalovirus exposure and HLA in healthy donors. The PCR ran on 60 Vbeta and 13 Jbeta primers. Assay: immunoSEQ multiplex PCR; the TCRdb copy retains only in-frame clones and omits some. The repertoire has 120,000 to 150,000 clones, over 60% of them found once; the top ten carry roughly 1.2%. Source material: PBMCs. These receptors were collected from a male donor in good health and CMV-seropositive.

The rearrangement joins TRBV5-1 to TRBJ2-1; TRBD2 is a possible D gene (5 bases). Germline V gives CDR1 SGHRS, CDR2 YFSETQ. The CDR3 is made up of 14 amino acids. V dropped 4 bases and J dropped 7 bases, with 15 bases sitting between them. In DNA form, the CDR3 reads TGCGCCAGCAGCCCTGTTGCAGGCGGGAATGAGCAGTTCTTC. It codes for CASSPVAGGNEQFF.

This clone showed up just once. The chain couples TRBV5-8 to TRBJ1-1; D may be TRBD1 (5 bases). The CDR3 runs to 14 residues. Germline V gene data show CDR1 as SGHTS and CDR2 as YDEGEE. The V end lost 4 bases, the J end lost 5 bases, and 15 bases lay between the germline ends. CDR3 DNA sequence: TGTGCCAGCAGCCCCCTCGGGGGGGGAACTGAAGCTTTCTTT. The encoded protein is CASSPLGGGTEAFF.

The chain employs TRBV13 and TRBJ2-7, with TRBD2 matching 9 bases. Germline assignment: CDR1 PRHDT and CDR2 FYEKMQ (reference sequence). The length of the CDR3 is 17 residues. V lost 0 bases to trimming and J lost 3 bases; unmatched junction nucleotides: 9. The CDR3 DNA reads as TGTGCCAGCAGCTTAGGCCGTTGGGCGGGGGGGGGCTACGAGCAGTACTTC. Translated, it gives CASSLGRWAGGGYEQYF.

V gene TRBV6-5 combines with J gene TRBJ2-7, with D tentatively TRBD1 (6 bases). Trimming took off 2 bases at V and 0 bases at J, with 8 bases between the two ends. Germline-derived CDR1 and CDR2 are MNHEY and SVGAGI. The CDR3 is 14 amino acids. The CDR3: CASSYVDSSYEQYF. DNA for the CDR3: TGTGCCAGCAGTTACGTGGACAGCTCCTACGAGCAGTACTTC.

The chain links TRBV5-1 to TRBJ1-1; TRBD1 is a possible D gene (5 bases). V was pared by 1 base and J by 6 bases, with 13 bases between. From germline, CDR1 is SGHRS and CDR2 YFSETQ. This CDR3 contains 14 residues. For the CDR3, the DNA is TGCGCCAGCAGCTTGCGTCAGGGCGGAGCTGAAGCTTTCTTT. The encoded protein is CASSLRQGGAEAFF.

The CDR3 DNA follows: TGCGCCAGCAGCCCTACTAGCGGGGGGGCAAATGAGCAGTTCTTC. Translating it yields CASSPTSGGANEQFF. V and J are TRBV4-1 and TRBJ2-1, with 13 nucleotides matching TRBD2. The V gene's germline CDR1 is MGHRA and CDR2 YSYEKL. V shed 4 bases and J 7 bases; nucleotides not matched to a gene: 4. This CDR3 region has 15 residues.

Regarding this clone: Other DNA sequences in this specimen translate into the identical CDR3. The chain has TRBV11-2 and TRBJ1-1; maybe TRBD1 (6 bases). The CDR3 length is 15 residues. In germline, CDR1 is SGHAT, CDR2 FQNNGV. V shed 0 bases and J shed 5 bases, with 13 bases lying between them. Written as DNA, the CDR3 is TGTGCCAGCAGCTTAGATCGGGGGGCTTTTACTGAAGCTTTCTTT. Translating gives CASSLDRGAFTEAFF.

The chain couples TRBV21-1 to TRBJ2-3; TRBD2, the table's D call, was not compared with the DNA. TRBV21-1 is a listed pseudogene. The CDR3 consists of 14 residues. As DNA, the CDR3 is TGTGCCAGCAGCAAGTTTCTAGAGCTAAATACGCAGTATTTT. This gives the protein CASSKFLELNTQYF.

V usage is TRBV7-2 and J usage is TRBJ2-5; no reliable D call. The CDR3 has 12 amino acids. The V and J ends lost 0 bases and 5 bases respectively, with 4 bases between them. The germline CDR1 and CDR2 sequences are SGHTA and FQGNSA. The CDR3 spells CASSLARETQYF. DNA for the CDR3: TGTGCCAGCAGCTTAGCGCGGGAGACCCAGTACTTC.

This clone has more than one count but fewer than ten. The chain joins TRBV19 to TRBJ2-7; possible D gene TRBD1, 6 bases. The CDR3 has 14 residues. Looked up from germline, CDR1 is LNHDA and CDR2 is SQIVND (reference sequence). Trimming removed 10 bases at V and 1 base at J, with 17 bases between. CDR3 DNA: TGTGCCACCTCTGCGGGCCAGGGGTCCTACGAGCAGTACTTC. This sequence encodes CATSAGQGSYEQYF.

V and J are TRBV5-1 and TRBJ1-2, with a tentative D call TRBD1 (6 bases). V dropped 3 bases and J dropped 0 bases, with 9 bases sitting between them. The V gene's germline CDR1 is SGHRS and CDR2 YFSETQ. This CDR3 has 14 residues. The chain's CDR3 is CASSWDTANYGYTF. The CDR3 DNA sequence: TGCGCCAGCAGCTGGGACACAGCTAACTATGGCTACACCTTC.

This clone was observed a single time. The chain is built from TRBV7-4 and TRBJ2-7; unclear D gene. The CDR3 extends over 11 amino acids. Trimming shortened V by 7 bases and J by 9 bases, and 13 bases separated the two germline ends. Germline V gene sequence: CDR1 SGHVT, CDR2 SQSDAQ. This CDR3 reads CASIKCTGQYF. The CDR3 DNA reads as TGTGCCAGCATCAAATGTACGGGGCAGTACTTC.

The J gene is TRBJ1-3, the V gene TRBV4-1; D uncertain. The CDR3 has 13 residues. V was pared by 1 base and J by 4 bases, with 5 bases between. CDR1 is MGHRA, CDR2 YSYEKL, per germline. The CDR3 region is CASSQGEGNTIYF. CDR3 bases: TGCGCCAGCAGCCAAGGGGAGGGAAACACCATATATTTT.

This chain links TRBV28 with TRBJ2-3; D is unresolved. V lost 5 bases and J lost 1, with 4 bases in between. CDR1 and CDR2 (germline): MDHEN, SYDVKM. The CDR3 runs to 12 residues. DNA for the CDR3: TGTGCCAGCAGTGCAGGCACAGATACGCAGTATTTT. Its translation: CASSAGTDTQYF.